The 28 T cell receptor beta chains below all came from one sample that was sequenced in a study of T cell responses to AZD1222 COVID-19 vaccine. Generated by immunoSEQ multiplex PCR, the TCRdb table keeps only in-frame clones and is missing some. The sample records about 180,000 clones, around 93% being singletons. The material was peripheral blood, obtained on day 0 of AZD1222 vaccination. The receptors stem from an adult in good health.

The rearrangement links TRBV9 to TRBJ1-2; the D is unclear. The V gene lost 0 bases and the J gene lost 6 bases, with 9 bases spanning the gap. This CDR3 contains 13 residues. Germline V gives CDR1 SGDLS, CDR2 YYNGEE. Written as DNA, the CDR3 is TGTGCCAGCAGCGTAGACCGCGGGGATGGCTACACCTTC. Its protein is CASSVDRGDGYTF.

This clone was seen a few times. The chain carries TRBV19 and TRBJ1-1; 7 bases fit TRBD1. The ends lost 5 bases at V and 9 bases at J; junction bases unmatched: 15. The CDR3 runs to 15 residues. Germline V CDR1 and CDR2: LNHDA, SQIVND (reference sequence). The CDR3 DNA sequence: TGTGCCAGTAGTCCACCCGAAACCCGACAGGGAAAAGCTTTCTTT. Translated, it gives CASSPPETRQGKAFF.

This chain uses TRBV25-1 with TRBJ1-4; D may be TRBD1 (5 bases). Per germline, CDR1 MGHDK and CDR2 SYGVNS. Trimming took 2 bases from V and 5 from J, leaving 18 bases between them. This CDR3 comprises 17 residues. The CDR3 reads CASSEGGFRPRNEKLFF. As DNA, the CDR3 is TGTGCCAGCAGTGAAGGGGGTTTTAGGCCCCGAAATGAAAAACTGTTTTTT.

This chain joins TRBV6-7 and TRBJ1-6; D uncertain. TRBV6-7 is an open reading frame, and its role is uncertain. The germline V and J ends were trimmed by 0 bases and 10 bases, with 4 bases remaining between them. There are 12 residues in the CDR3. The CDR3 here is CASSYSRSPLHF. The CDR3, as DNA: TGTGCCAGCAGTTACTCACGGTCACCCCTCCACTTT.

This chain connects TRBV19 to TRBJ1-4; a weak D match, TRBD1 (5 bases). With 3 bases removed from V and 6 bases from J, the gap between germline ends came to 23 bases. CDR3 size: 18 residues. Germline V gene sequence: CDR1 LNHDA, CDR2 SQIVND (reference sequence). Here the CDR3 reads CASSIGREPKRADEKLFF. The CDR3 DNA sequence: TGTGCCAGTAGTATTGGCAGGGAGCCCAAAAGGGCCGATGAAAAACTGTTTTTT.

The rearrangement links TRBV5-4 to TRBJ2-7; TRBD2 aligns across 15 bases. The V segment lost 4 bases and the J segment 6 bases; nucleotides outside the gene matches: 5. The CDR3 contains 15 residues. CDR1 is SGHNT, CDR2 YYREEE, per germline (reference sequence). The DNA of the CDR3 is TGTGCCAGCAGCCCGGGACTAGCGGGAGGTCTCGAGCAGTACTTC. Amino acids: CASSPGLAGGLEQYF.

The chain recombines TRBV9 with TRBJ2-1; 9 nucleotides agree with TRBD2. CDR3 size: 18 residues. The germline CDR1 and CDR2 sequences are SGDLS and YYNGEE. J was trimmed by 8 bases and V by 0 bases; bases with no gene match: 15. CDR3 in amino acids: CASSVDYGGGRAAYEQFF. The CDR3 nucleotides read TGTGCCAGCAGCGTAGATTACGGGGGCGGGAGGGCCGCCTATGAGCAGTTCTTC.

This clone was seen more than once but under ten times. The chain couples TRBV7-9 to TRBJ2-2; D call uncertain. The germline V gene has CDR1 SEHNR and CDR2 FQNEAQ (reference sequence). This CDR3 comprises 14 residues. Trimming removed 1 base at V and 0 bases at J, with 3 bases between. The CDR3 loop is CASSLVPNTGELFF. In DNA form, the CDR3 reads TGTGCCAGCAGCTTAGTACCGAACACCGGGGAGCTGTTTTTT.

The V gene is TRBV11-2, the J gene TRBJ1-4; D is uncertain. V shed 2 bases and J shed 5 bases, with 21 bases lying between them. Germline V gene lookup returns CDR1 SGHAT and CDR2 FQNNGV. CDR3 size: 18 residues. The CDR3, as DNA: TGTGCCAGCAGCTTAAGGGAGGCACAGCACCCTACCAATGAAAAACTGTTTTTT. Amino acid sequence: CASSLREAQHPTNEKLFF. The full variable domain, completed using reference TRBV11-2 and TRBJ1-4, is EAGVAQSPRYKIIEKRQSVAFWCNPISGHATLYWYQQILGQGPKLLIQFQNNGVVDDSQLPKDRFSAERLKGVDSTLKIQPAKLEDSAVYLCASSLREAQHPTNEKLFFGSGTQLSVL.

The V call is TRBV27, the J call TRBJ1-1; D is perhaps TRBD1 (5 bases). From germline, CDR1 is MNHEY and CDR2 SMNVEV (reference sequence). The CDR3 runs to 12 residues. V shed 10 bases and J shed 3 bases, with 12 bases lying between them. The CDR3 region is CATFGGDTEAFF. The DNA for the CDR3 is TGTGCCACCTTCGGGGGGGACACTGAAGCTTTCTTT.

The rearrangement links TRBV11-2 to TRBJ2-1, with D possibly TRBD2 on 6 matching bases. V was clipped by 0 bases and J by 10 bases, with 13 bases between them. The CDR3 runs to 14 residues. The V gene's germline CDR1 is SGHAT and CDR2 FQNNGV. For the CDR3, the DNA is TGTGCCAGCAGCTTAGATGGGGGGAACAGGGAGCAGTTCTTC. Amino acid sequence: CASSLDGGNREQFF.

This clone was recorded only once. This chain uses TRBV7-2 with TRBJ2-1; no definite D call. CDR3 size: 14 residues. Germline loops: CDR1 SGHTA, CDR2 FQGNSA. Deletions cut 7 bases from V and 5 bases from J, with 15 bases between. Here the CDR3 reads CASTPGLVDNEQFF. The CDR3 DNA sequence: TGTGCCAGCACCCCCGGGCTAGTTGACAATGAGCAGTTCTTC.

CDR3 DNA sequence: TGTGCCAGCAGCCAAAGGCAGAACACCGGGGAGCTGTTTTTT. Translation: CASSQRQNTGELFF. V usage is TRBV3-1 (or the pseudogene TRBV3-2) and J usage is TRBJ2-2; D uncertain. Trimming pared 2 bases from V and 1 base from J, leaving 5 bases between. Germline CDR1 LGHDT, CDR2 YNNKEL (reference sequence). This CDR3 spans 14 amino acids.

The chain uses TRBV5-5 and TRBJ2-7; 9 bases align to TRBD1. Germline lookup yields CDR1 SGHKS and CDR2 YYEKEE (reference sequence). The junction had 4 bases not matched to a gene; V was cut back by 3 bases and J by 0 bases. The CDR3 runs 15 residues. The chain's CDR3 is CASSSGQGFSYEQYF. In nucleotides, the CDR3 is TGTGCCAGCAGCTCGGGACAGGGCTTCTCCTACGAGCAGTACTTC.

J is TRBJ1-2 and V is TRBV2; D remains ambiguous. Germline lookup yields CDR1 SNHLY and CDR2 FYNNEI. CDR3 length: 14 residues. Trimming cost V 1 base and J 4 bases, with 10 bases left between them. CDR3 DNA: TGTGCCAGCAGTGAAGTTCACAGTACCTATGGCTACACCTTC. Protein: CASSEVHSTYGYTF.

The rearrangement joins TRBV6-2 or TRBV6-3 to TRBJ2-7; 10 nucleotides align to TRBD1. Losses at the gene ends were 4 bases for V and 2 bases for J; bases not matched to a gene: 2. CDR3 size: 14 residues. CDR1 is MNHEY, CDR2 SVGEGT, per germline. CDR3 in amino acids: CASSSDRGPYEQYF. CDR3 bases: TGTGCCAGCAGTTCCGACAGGGGGCCCTACGAGCAGTACTTC.

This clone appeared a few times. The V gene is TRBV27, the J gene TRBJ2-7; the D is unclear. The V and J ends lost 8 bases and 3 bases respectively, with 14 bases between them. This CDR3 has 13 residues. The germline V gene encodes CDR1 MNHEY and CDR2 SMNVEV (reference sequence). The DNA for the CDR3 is TGTGCCAGCCGTGGCCCGCCTAACTACGAGCAGTACTTC. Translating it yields CASRGPPNYEQYF.

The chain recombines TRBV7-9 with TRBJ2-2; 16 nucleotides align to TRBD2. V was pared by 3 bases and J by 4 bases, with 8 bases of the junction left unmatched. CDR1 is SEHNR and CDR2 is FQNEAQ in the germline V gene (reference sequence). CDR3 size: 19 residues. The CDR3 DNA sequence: TGTGCCAGCAGCTTGGGACTAGCGGGAGGGATTCGTGGCACCGGGGAGCTGTTTTTT. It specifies CASSLGLAGGIRGTGELFF.

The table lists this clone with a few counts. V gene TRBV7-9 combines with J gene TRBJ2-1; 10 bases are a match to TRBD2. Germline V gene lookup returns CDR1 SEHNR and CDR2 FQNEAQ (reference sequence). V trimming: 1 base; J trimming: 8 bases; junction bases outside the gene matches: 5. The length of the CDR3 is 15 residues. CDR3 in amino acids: CASSLERGGPDEQFF. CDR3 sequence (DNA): TGTGCCAGCAGCTTAGAGCGGGGGGGCCCCGATGAGCAGTTCTTC.

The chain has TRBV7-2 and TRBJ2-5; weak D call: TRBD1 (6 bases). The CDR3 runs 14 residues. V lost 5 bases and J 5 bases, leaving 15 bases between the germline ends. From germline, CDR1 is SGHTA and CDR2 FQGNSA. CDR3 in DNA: TGTGCCAGCAGCGCCACAGGGATCAGGGAGACCCAGTACTTC. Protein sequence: CASSATGIRETQYF.

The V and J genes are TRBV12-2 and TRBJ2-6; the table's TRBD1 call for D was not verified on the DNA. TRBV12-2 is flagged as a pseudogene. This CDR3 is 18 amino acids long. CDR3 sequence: CASRLEWAPISGANVLTF. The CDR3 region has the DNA TGTGCAAGTCGCTTAGAATGGGCTCCCATCTCTGGGGCCAACGTCCTGACTTTC.

Here the CDR3 DNA reads TGCAGCGAATGGACTAGCGGGGGGGCAGATACGCAGTATTTT. The encoded protein is CSEWTSGGADTQYF. V and J are TRBV29-1 and TRBJ2-3; 15 bases align to TRBD2. V dropped 7 bases and J dropped 4; count of bases not matched to a gene: 3. The CDR3 sequence is 14 residues long. CDR1 is SQVTM, CDR2 ANQGSEA, per germline.

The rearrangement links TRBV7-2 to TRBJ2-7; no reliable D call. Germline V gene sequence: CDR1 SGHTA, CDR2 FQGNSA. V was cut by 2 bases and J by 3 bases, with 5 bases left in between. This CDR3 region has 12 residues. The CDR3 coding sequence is TGTGCCAGCAGCTTACCGTACTACGAGCAGTACTTC. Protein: CASSLPYYEQYF.

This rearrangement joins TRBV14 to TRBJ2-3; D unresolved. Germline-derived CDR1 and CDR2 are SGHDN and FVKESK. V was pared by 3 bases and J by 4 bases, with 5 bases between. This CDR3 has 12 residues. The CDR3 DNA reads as TGTGCCAGCAGCCAGAAACCAGATACGCAGTATTTT. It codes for CASSQKPDTQYF.

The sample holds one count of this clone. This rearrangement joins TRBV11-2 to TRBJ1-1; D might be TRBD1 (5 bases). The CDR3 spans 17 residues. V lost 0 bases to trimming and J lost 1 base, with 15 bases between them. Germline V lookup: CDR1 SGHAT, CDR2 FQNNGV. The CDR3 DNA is TGTGCCAGCAGCTTAGAGGGACGCGGGGAGGCGAACACTGAAGCTTTCTTT. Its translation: CASSLEGRGEANTEAFF.

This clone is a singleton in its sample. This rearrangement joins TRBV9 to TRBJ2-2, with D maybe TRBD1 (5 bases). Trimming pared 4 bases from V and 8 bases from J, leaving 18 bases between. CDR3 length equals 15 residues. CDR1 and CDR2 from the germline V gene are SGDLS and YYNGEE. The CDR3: CASSPQTALPGELFF. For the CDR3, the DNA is TGTGCCAGCAGCCCACAGACAGCCCTCCCAGGGGAGCTGTTTTTT.

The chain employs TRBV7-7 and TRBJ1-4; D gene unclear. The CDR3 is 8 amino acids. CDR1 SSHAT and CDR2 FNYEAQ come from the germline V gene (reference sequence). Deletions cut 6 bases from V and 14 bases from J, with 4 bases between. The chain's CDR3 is CASSYLFF. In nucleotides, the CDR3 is TGTGCCAGCAGTTATCTGTTTTTT.

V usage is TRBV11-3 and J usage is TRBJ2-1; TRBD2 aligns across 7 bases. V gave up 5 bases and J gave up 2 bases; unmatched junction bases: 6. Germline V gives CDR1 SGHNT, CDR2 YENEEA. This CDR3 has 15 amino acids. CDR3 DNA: TGTGCCAGCAGCCCCGAAGCGGGGCCCTACAATGAGCAGTTCTTC. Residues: CASSPEAGPYNEQFF.